These 25 T cell receptor beta chains were sequenced from one sample in a study of T cell responses to AZD1222 COVID-19 vaccine. Measured with immunoSEQ multiplex PCR; TCRdb has only the in-frame clones, and not every one. The table records more than 100,000 clones, approximately 92% of them present only once. This specimen consisted of peripheral blood, obtained on day 0 of AZD1222 vaccination. These receptors all stem from an adult in good health.

The V call is TRBV18, the J call TRBJ2-7; TRBD2 matches at 7 bases. Germline V lookup: CDR1 KGHSH, CDR2 LQKENI. The CDR3 covers 15 residues. V shed 0 bases, J shed 6 bases, and the junction held 8 bases outside the gene matches. The chain's CDR3 is CASSPPMGTGGEQYF. In DNA, the CDR3 is TGTGCCAGCTCACCACCAATGGGGACGGGGGGCGAGCAGTACTTC.

This clone was observed a single time. J is TRBJ1-2 and V is TRBV5-1; D remains unclear. This CDR3 contains 15 residues. V lost 0 bases, J lost 0 bases, and 9 bases lay in between. From germline, CDR1 is SGHRS and CDR2 YFSETQ. DNA of the CDR3: TGCGCCAGCAGCTTGGAGCCGGGAACTAACTATGGCTACACCTTC. As protein: CASSLEPGTNYGYTF.

V is TRBV5-1 and J is TRBJ2-2; D is unresolved. The germline CDR1 and CDR2 sequences are SGHRS and YFSETQ. The CDR3 is made up of 13 amino acids. V gave up 0 bases and J gave up 7 bases, with 7 bases separating them. This CDR3 reads CASSLAGDGELFF. CDR3 sequence (DNA): TGCGCCAGCAGCTTGGCCGGAGACGGGGAGCTGTTTTTT.

The rearrangement joins TRBV9 to TRBJ2-1; D is uncertain. Germline V gives CDR1 SGDLS, CDR2 YYNGEE. V lost 0 bases and J 4 bases, leaving 17 bases between the germline ends. The CDR3 spans 17 residues. The CDR3 DNA reads as TGTGCCAGCAGCGTAGTGGCTTCCGCAGCTTATTACAATGAGCAGTTCTTC. Its translation is CASSVVASAAYYNEQFF. Supplemented by reference TRBV9 and TRBJ2-1, the full variable domain reads DSGVTQTPKHLITATGQRVTLRCSPRSGDLSVYWYQQSLDQGLQFLIQYYNGEERAKGNILERFSAQQFPDLHSELNLSSLELGDSALYFCASSVVASAAYYNEQFFGPGTRLTVL.

This rearrangement joins TRBV18 to TRBJ1-4; D is perhaps TRBD1 (5 bases). Germline CDR1 is KGHSH and CDR2 is LQKENI. The CDR3 sequence is 15 residues long. The V end was cut by 1 base, the J end by 3 bases, with 9 bases between. The CDR3 is CASSPQEGSNEKLFF. The CDR3 nucleotides read TGTGCCAGCTCACCACAGGAGGGGTCTAATGAAAAACTGTTTTTT.

As regards this clone: Other DNA sequences from this sample encode an identical CDR3 as well. V is TRBV27 and J is TRBJ1-5; D is ambiguous. V lost 4 bases and J lost 4, with 5 bases in between. The germline CDR1 and CDR2 sequences are MNHEY and SMNVEV (reference sequence). The CDR3 has 12 amino acids. CDR3 protein: CASSSGNQPQHF. Written as DNA, the CDR3 is TGTGCCAGCAGTTCCGGGAATCAGCCCCAGCATTTT.

CDR3 sequence: CASSPRGLASGGHNEQFF. As DNA, the CDR3 is TGTGCCAGCAGCCCTCGGGGTTTGGCTAGCGGGGGGCACAATGAGCAGTTCTTC. J is TRBJ2-1 and V is TRBV3-1 (or the pseudogene TRBV3-2); 11 bases are a match to TRBD2. The junction had 13 bases not matched to a gene; V was cut back by 4 bases and J by 5 bases. Germline-derived CDR1 and CDR2 are LGHDT and YNNKEL (reference sequence). CDR3 length equals 18 residues.

The V and J genes are TRBV19 and TRBJ2-3; D might be TRBD1 or TRBD2, each matching 6 bases. CDR1 LNHDA and CDR2 SQIVND come from the germline V gene (reference sequence). V dropped 6 bases and J dropped 2 bases, with 21 bases sitting between them. The CDR3 is made up of 17 amino acids. CDR3 sequence reads: CASRGGGWDTSTDTQYF. Here the CDR3 DNA reads TGTGCCAGTAGAGGAGGGGGATGGGACACTTCCACAGATACGCAGTATTTT.

The chain has TRBV13 and TRBJ2-6; D gene uncertain. The CDR3 is 15 residues long. Trimming took 7 bases from V and 1 from J, leaving 11 bases between them. Germline V gene sequence: CDR1 PRHDT, CDR2 FYEKMQ (reference sequence). The CDR3 loop reads CASTTTTSGANVLTF. CDR3 nucleotide sequence: TGTGCCAGCACAACAACCACGTCTGGGGCCAACGTCCTGACTTTC.

V gene TRBV19 combines with J gene TRBJ1-6; a possible D gene is TRBD1 (5 bases). The CDR3 has 14 amino acids. The germline V gene has CDR1 LNHDA and CDR2 SQIVND (reference sequence). V was clipped by 7 bases and J by 10 bases, with 17 bases between them. This CDR3 is CASTPTGLGSPLHF. DNA for the CDR3: TGTGCCAGTACCCCGACGGGGCTCGGATCACCCCTCCACTTT.

The chain is built from TRBV6-5 and TRBJ2-1; 9 bases agree with TRBD2. The CDR3 covers 14 residues. The germline gives CDR1 MNHEY, CDR2 SVGAGI. V trimming: 3 bases; J trimming: 7 bases; junction bases outside the gene matches: 4. The CDR3 protein is CASSYGGGGNEQFF. CDR3 nucleotides: TGTGCCAGCAGTTATGGCGGGGGGGGGAATGAGCAGTTCTTC.

V usage is TRBV28 and J usage is TRBJ2-1; D call uncertain. CDR1 and CDR2 from the germline V gene are MDHEN and SYDVKM. V gave up 3 bases and J gave up 8 bases, with 14 bases separating them. The CDR3 is 14 amino acids. CDR3 bases: TGTGCCAGCAGTTTCCGCCTGGGCCCTTATGAGCAGTTCTTC. Amino acids: CASSFRLGPYEQFF.

This clone was counted a few times. The J gene is TRBJ2-3, the V gene TRBV4-3; 9 bases agree with TRBD2. The CDR3 is 15 amino acids. CDR1 is LGHNA, CDR2 YSLEER, per germline. After removal of 0 bases from V and 4 bases from J, the junction contained 2 bases not matched to a gene. CDR3 sequence (DNA): TGCGCCAGCAGCCAAGAACGCGGGGGGGCAGATACGCAGTATTTT. Amino acid sequence: CASSQERGGADTQYF.

This rearrangement joins TRBV5-1 to TRBJ1-1, with a possible D match to TRBD1 (6 bases). Trimming pared 0 bases from V and 4 bases from J, leaving 10 bases between. Per germline, CDR1 SGHRS and CDR2 YFSETQ. CDR3 length equals 14 residues. This CDR3 reads CASSLGSGATEAFF. DNA for the CDR3: TGCGCCAGCAGCTTGGGGTCGGGGGCCACTGAAGCTTTCTTT.

The J gene is TRBJ2-3, the V gene TRBV12-5; 9 bases map to TRBD1. This CDR3 spans 15 amino acids. The germline gives CDR1 LGHNT, CDR2 FRNRAP. The V and J ends lost 9 bases and 6 bases, in that order; junction bases with no gene match: 13. DNA for the CDR3: TGTGCTAGCCAAGACCCGGGACAGGGTGGGGATACGCAGTATTTT. It yields the protein CASQDPGQGGDTQYF.

This clone showed up just once. The rearrangement uses TRBV27 and TRBJ2-7; 8 bases are shared with TRBD1. Germline lookup yields CDR1 MNHEY and CDR2 SMNVEV (reference sequence). The CDR3 consists of 15 residues. The ends lost 5 bases at V and 3 bases at J; junction bases unmatched: 9. The CDR3 spells CASSDGQGSIYEQYF. CDR3 bases: TGTGCCAGCAGTGACGGACAGGGTAGCATCTACGAGCAGTACTTC.

CDR3 sequence reads: CASSLTGGEGYEQYF. CDR3 coding DNA: TGTGCCAGCAGTTTAACCGGGGGGGAAGGCTACGAGCAGTACTTC. The chain joins TRBV27 to TRBJ2-7; TRBD2 agrees at 8 bases. CDR3 size: 15 residues. Germline CDR1 is MNHEY and CDR2 is SMNVEV (reference sequence). Trimming took 2 bases from V and 3 from J; bases not matched to a gene: 6.

This clone was detected a few times. V is TRBV5-1 and J is TRBJ1-1, with TRBD1 matching 9 bases. CDR3 length equals 17 residues. With 1 base clipped from V and 2 bases from J, the junction kept 9 bases outside the gene matches. The germline CDR1 and CDR2 sequences are SGHRS and YFSETQ. For the CDR3, the DNA is TGCGCCAGCAGCTTGTTGGGACAGGGTTCTATAAACACTGAAGCTTTCTTT. This translates into CASSLLGQGSINTEAFF.

J is TRBJ2-7 and V is TRBV4-3, with 7 bases lining up with TRBD1. CDR1 and CDR2 (germline): LGHNA, YSLEER. J was trimmed by 2 bases and V by 4 bases; bases with no gene match: 8. The CDR3 is made up of 15 amino acids. The CDR3 region has the DNA TGCGCCAGCAGCCCCAACAGGGGCCTCACCTACGAGCAGTACTTC. Encoded protein: CASSPNRGLTYEQYF.

This clone was observed a few times. The chain is built from TRBV7-9 and TRBJ1-4, with 10 bases matching TRBD1. The germline CDR1 and CDR2 sequences are SEHNR and FQNEAQ (reference sequence). The CDR3 spans 15 residues. Trimming at V came to 4 bases and at J to 8 bases, leaving 7 bases not matched to a gene. CDR3 nucleotide sequence: TGTGCCAGCAGCTCGACAGGGGGCAGTGAGGAAAAACTGTTTTTT. Its translation: CASSSTGGSEEKLFF.

The chain joins TRBV30 to TRBJ2-7; D is tentatively TRBD1 or TRBD2 (6 bases each). Per germline, CDR1 GTSNPN and CDR2 SVGIG (reference sequence). The CDR3 length is 14 residues. Trimming shortened V by 4 bases and J by 7 bases, and 20 bases separated the two germline ends. CDR3 DNA sequence: TGTGCCTGGAAGATGAAGGGGGGCCCGGGAGAGCAGTACTTC. Its translation is CAWKMKGGPGEQYF.

The chain combines TRBV6-2 or TRBV6-3 with TRBJ2-2; 9 bases map to TRBD1. This CDR3 is 15 amino acids long. After removal of 6 bases from V and 7 bases from J, the junction contained 9 bases not matched to a gene. Germline CDR1 is MNHEY and CDR2 is SVGEGT. The CDR3 DNA sequence: TGTGCCAGCAGCGCAGGGACAGGGTCTGGCGGGGAGCTGTTTTTT. This gives the protein CASSAGTGSGGELFF.

This clone was counted once. The rearrangement links TRBV5-1 to TRBJ2-7, with a tentative D call TRBD2 (5 bases). Trimming removed 1 base from V and 6 bases from J, with 14 bases in between. The CDR3 totals 14 residues. From germline, CDR1 is SGHRS and CDR2 YFSETQ. This CDR3 is CASSLSMEVGEQYF. CDR3 in DNA: TGCGCCAGCAGCTTGAGTATGGAGGTGGGCGAGCAGTACTTC.

This rearrangement joins TRBV24-1 to TRBJ2-3; a weak D match, TRBD2 (6 bases). Germline V gives CDR1 KGHDR, CDR2 SFDVKD. The V and J ends lost 4 bases and 10 bases respectively, with 11 bases between them. This CDR3 has 12 amino acids. The CDR3 region has the DNA TGTGCCACCAGTGACACGGTAGCGGCGCAGTATTTT. Protein product: CATSDTVAAQYF.

The chain has TRBV9 and TRBJ1-1; 7 bases are a match to TRBD1. CDR3 size: 14 residues. The V gene end was trimmed by 3 bases and the J gene end by 6 bases; junction bases not matched to a gene: 8. Germline CDR1 SGDLS, CDR2 YYNGEE. The CDR3 is CASSEGGGAAEAFF. In nucleotides, the CDR3 is TGTGCCAGCAGCGAAGGGGGCGGGGCGGCTGAAGCTTTCTTT.